This T cell receptor (beta chain) was identified in a study of control samples from healthy donors and cancer patients. Measured with immunoSEQ multiplex PCR; TCRdb has only the in-frame clones, and not every one. The sample includes roughly 86,000 clones, 75% to 95% of them seen just once. Input material: blood. The sequence came from a man aged 25 to 40 in good health.

CDR3 residues: CASRPQDSYEQYF. The CDR3 bases are TGTGCCAGCAGGCCCCAGGATTCCTACGAGCAGTACTTC. The chain uses TRBV12-3 or TRBV12-4 and TRBJ2-7; D remains ambiguous. V lost 6 bases and J lost 1, with 10 bases in between. CDR3 length: 13 residues.